These 17 T cell receptor beta chains were all obtained from the same sample, sequenced in a study of T cell clusters in autoimmune cytopenias. Each sample's input was 200 to 300 ng genomic DNA, 30,000 to 45,000 genome equivalents. TRB was amplified by touch-down multiplex PCR, primer pools A and B combined. TCRdb reprocessed the multiplex PCR reads, with one entry per CDR3 protein and no DNA. The sample has about 3,100 distinct CDR3 sequences, and its top ten clones hold 15% to 20%. Sequencing input: peripheral blood. The receptors derive from a human donor with an autoimmune cytopenia or autoimmune hepatitis (not recorded which).

The gene calls are TRBV20-1 and TRBJ2-7; TCRdb's D gene call, TRBD1, goes unchecked for lack of DNA. The CDR3 loop spans 15 amino acids. Germline CDR1 is DFQATT and CDR2 is SNEGSKA (reference sequence). This CDR3 is CSARDSRTGRYEQYF.

The chain has TRBV24-1 and TRBJ1-2. The CDR3 is made up of 14 amino acids. Germline values: CDR1 KGHDR, CDR2 SFDVKD. The CDR3 sequence: CATSDPTVNYGYTF.

This clonotype is classed as medium-sized by frequency. V and J are TRBV12-3 or TRBV12-4 and TRBJ2-6. The CDR3 is made up of 14 amino acids. CDR3 loop: CASSFGTGANVLTF.

The CDR3 reads CSGREVRGTYGYTF. The chain uses TRBV20-1 and TRBJ1-2. The CDR3 sequence is 14 residues long. Germline V lookup: CDR1 DFQATT, CDR2 SNEGSKA (reference sequence).

Measured by frequency, this clonotype is medium-sized (0.01 to 0.1%). The CDR3 spells CASSLGTPANTGELFF. The J gene is TRBJ2-2, the V gene TRBV12-3 or TRBV12-4; absent DNA, TCRdb's TRBD1 call cannot be checked. CDR3 size: 16 residues.

This clonotype is called medium-sized (0.01 to 0.1%) based on its frequency. The chain is built from TRBV13 and TRBJ2-7. CDR1 PRHDT and CDR2 FYEKMQ come from the germline V gene (reference sequence). The CDR3 is 13 residues long. The CDR3 loop is CASSLGRAHEQYF.

This clonotype counts as medium-sized by frequency. The J gene is TRBJ2-1, the V gene TRBV6-5; TCRdb picks TRBD1, but there is no DNA to check that call. This CDR3 comprises 13 residues. CDR1 is MNHEY, CDR2 SVGAGI, per germline. CDR3 amino acids: CASAKGRNNEQFF.

Frequency places this clonotype as medium-sized. The chain employs TRBV20-1 and TRBJ2-7; TCRdb indicates TRBD2, and absent DNA this call remains unverified. CDR3 length equals 15 residues. In germline, CDR1 is DFQATT, CDR2 SNEGSKA (reference sequence). CDR3 sequence reads: CSLSGGGTQGDEQYF.

This clonotype is labeled medium-sized (0.01 to 0.1%) based on frequency. The chain has TRBV19 and TRBJ2-2. The germline V gene encodes CDR1 LNHDA and CDR2 SQIVND (reference sequence). This CDR3 spans 13 amino acids. The CDR3 region is CATYVENTGELFF.

This clonotype is identified as medium-sized (0.01 to 0.1%) from frequency. The chain combines TRBV12-3 or TRBV12-4 with TRBJ2-2. The CDR3 sequence is 11 residues long. CDR3 loop: CASSFIGELFF.

The chain couples TRBV7-9 to TRBJ1-4. The length of the CDR3 is 12 residues. Per the germline V gene, CDR1 is SEHNR and CDR2 is FQNEAQ (reference sequence). CDR3: CASSLQSEKLFF.

According to its frequency, this clonotype is medium-sized. V is TRBV6-2 or TRBV6-3 and J is TRBJ2-5. The CDR3 is 15 amino acids. Germline V gene data show CDR1 as MNHEY and CDR2 as SVGEGT. The CDR3 sequence is CASSYTTDPQETQYF.

The V call is TRBV20-1, the J call TRBJ2-2; the D call of TRBD1 rests on TCRdb alone, since no DNA is present to check it. Looked up from germline, CDR1 is DFQATT and CDR2 is SNEGSKA (reference sequence). This CDR3 has 15 residues. The CDR3: CSASRQGENTGELFF.

In terms of frequency, this clonotype is medium-sized (0.01 to 0.1%). This rearrangement joins TRBV29-1 to TRBJ1-1; TCRdb proposes TRBD1, but this gene call is untestable without DNA. The CDR3 totals 14 residues. CDR1 is SQVTM, CDR2 ANQGSEA, per germline. The CDR3 is CSVHTGGSDTEAFF.

Its frequency marks this clonotype as medium-sized. The rearrangement links TRBV27 to TRBJ2-7. The CDR3 length is 14 residues. The germline gives CDR1 MNHEY, CDR2 SMNVEV (reference sequence). The CDR3 protein is CASSLSGVFGEQYF.

The V and J genes are TRBV5-1 and TRBJ2-2; TCRdb indicates TRBD1, and absent DNA this call remains unverified. Germline values: CDR1 SGHRS, CDR2 YFSETQ. This CDR3 contains 15 residues. The CDR3 loop is CASSLAGASSGELFF.

Considering frequency, this clonotype is medium-sized. The chain carries TRBV19 and TRBJ2-3. Germline assignment: CDR1 LNHDA and CDR2 SQIVND (reference sequence). The CDR3 has 13 residues. CDR3 region: CASSPYSTDTQYF.